The next 27 T cell receptor beta chains were all read from a single sample in a study of T cell changes during pregnancy in multiple sclerosis. Method: immunoSEQ multiplex PCR; TCRdb's copy keeps in-frame clones and lacks some. The profile shows roughly 30,000 clones, about 88% of them singletons. Sequencing used CD8+ T cells from peripheral blood mononuclear cells, obtained in the second trimester of pregnancy. Receptors were obtained from a female donor with multiple sclerosis, enrolled in a pregnancy study.

V and J are TRBV9 and TRBJ2-1; the D gene is possibly TRBD2 (6 bases). The germline V gene encodes CDR1 SGDLS and CDR2 YYNGEE. Trimming shortened V by 4 bases and J by 7 bases, and 18 bases separated the two germline ends. This CDR3 contains 15 residues. The chain's CDR3 is CASSPPRRGGNEQFF. CDR3 nucleotide sequence: TGTGCCAGCAGCCCCCCAAGGAGGGGAGGTAATGAGCAGTTCTTC.

By share of the sample, this clone is medium-sized (0.01 to 0.1%). The chain uses TRBV4-1 and TRBJ2-6; 7 positions match TRBD1. Unmatched junction bases numbered 7, after V lost 2 bases and J lost 3 bases. Germline CDR1 is MGHRA and CDR2 is YSYEKL. The CDR3 totals 17 residues. CDR3 sequence reads: CASSQTGALSGANVLTF. In DNA, the CDR3 is TGCGCCAGCAGCCAAACAGGGGCCCTCAGTGGGGCCAACGTCCTGACTTTC.

The chain couples TRBV5-5 to TRBJ1-5; a possible D gene is TRBD1 (5 bases). CDR3 length: 14 residues. V shed 2 bases and J shed 5 bases, with 11 bases lying between them. Germline loops: CDR1 SGHKS, CDR2 YYEKEE (reference sequence). The CDR3 nucleotides read TGTGCCAGCAGCTTATCAGGGCCCCATCAGCCCCAGCATTTT. Translated: CASSLSGPHQPQHF.

This clone occurred a few times. V gene TRBV6-4 combines with J gene TRBJ2-5; perhaps TRBD1 as D (6 bases). This CDR3 has 14 amino acids. Germline CDR1 reads MRHNA; CDR2 reads SNTAGT. Trimming shortened V by 7 bases and J by 2 bases, and 14 bases separated the two germline ends. In DNA form, the CDR3 reads TGTGCCAGCAAGGCGGACAGAGAACAAGAGACCCAGTACTTC. Protein product: CASKADREQETQYF.

In its sample, this clone ranks as medium-sized. The chain links TRBV7-6 to TRBJ2-7; 7 bases fit TRBD1. This CDR3 region has 14 residues. V dropped 1 base and J dropped 5; count of bases not matched to a gene: 5. Looked up from germline, CDR1 is SGHVS and CDR2 is FNYEAQ. The CDR3 protein is CASSLGAGGNEQYF. For the CDR3, the DNA is TGTGCCAGCAGCTTAGGGGCAGGGGGTAACGAGCAGTACTTC.

This clone occurred a few times. The gene calls are TRBV9 and TRBJ2-2; D possibly corresponds to TRBD2 (5 bases). This CDR3 spans 14 amino acids. From germline, CDR1 is SGDLS and CDR2 YYNGEE. V lost 6 bases and J lost 5, with 14 bases in between. The CDR3 nucleotides read TGTGCCAGCAACAGAGGGAGTGGGACCGGGGAGCTGTTTTTT. It codes for CASNRGSGTGELFF.

The V call is TRBV7-6, the J call TRBJ2-2; the match to TRBD1 covers 7 bases. Germline V lookup: CDR1 SGHVS, CDR2 FNYEAQ. After removal of 4 bases from V and 1 base from J, the junction contained 3 bases not matched to a gene. The CDR3 has 15 amino acids. DNA of the CDR3: TGTGCCAGCAGCTCCCGGGACAGGAACACCGGGGAGCTGTTTTTT. As protein: CASSSRDRNTGELFF. Based on the CDR3 plus reference TRBV7-6 and TRBJ2-2, the full variable domain is GAGVSQSPRYKVTKRGQDVALRCDPISGHVSLYWYRQALGQGPEFLTYFNYEAQQDKSGLPNDRFSAERPEGSISTLTIQRTEQRDSAMYRCASSSRDRNTGELFFGEGSRLTVL.

The chain is built from TRBV7-8 and TRBJ2-7, with 7 bases identical to TRBD1. The trim removed 0 bases at V and 6 bases at J, leaving 8 bases unmatched. The CDR3 length is 15 residues. CDR1 is SGHVS, CDR2 FQNEAQ, per germline. The CDR3 DNA reads TGTGCCAGCAGCTTAGCGCGACAGGGTGGTTCCGAGCAGTACTTC. Translation gives CASSLARQGGSEQYF. Drawing the rest from reference TRBV7-8 and TRBJ2-7, the complete variable domain is GAGVSQSPRYKVAKRGQDVALRCDPISGHVSLFWYQQALGQGPEFLTYFQNEAQLDKSGLPSDRFFAERPEGSVSTLKIQRTQQEDSAVYLCASSLARQGGSEQYFGPGTRLTVT.

V and J are TRBV27 and TRBJ2-5, with 14 bases that match TRBD2. V shed 5 bases and J 5 bases; nucleotides not matched to a gene: 7. The CDR3 consists of 16 residues. The germline CDR1 and CDR2 sequences are MNHEY and SMNVEV (reference sequence). The CDR3 protein is CASSLSGTSGSETQYF. DNA of the CDR3: TGTGCCAGCAGTCTCTCCGGGACTAGCGGGAGTGAGACCCAGTACTTC.

This chain uses TRBV14 with TRBJ2-1, with TRBD2 identical over 7 bases. Per the germline V gene, CDR1 is SGHDN and CDR2 is FVKESK. The V and J ends lost 6 bases and 9 bases, in that order; junction bases with no gene match: 17. The CDR3 covers 16 residues. CDR3 DNA: TGTGCCAGCAGTCAAATCAGCGGGGCCCCACCGAGTGAGCAGTTCTTC. Its protein is CASSQISGAPPSEQFF.

This clone was detected once. CDR3 nucleotide sequence: TGCGCCAGCAGCTTGTTTGGGACAGGGGGCCCATATGGCTACACCTTC. Its translation is CASSLFGTGGPYGYTF. This sequence joins TRBV5-1 and TRBJ1-2, with 12 bases fitting TRBD1. The ends lost 1 base at V and 5 bases at J; junction bases unmatched: 6. The CDR3 sequence is 16 residues long. Per germline, CDR1 SGHRS and CDR2 YFSETQ.

The CDR3 reads CASSPTGGSLTGTLGPYNEQFF. The CDR3 region has the DNA TGTGCCAGCAGTCCCACAGGGGGCTCTCTCACCGGGACTCTAGGGCCATACAATGAGCAGTTCTTC. The chain is built from TRBV2 and TRBJ2-1, with TRBD1 matching over 9 bases. The CDR3 length is 22 residues. The germline V gene encodes CDR1 SNHLY and CDR2 FYNNEI. J lost 4 bases, V lost 5 bases, and 27 bases had no gene match.

This chain uses TRBV5-1 with TRBJ1-1; D may be TRBD1 (5 bases). There are 13 residues in the CDR3. The V end lost 5 bases, the J end lost 0 bases, and 8 bases lay between the germline ends. In germline, CDR1 is SGHRS, CDR2 YFSETQ. This CDR3 reads CASRQELNTEAFF. In DNA, the CDR3 is TGCGCCAGCAGACAGGAACTGAACACTGAAGCTTTCTTT.

The chain is built from TRBV6-5 and TRBJ1-4, with 10 positions matching TRBD1. This CDR3 has 13 residues. Unmatched junction bases numbered 2, after V lost 7 bases and J lost 6 bases. CDR1 MNHEY and CDR2 SVGAGI come from the germline V gene. The CDR3 loop is CASMTGGDEKLFF. In DNA form, the CDR3 reads TGTGCCAGCATGACAGGGGGCGATGAAAAACTGTTTTTT.

The rearrangement links TRBV25-1 to TRBJ2-2; 11 nucleotides agree with TRBD2. Losses at the gene ends were 6 bases for V and 3 bases for J; bases not matched to a gene: 3. Germline CDR1 reads MGHDK; CDR2 reads SYGVNS. The CDR3 is 15 residues long. CDR3 in amino acids: CASSEGLADTGELFF. The CDR3 DNA sequence: TGTGCCAGCAGCGAGGGACTAGCGGACACCGGGGAGCTGTTTTTT.

The genes are TRBV5-4 and TRBJ1-2, with D tentatively TRBD1 (5 bases). The CDR3 totals 12 residues. V was pared by 4 bases and J by 7 bases, with 11 bases between. Germline-derived CDR1 and CDR2 are SGHNT and YYREEE (reference sequence). The CDR3 sequence is CASSESGFGYTF. The CDR3 nucleotides read TGTGCCAGCAGCGAATCAGGGTTTGGCTACACCTTC.

The chain recombines TRBV29-1 with TRBJ2-1; 10 bases line up with TRBD1. The CDR3 covers 14 residues. Germline V gene data show CDR1 as SQVTM and CDR2 as ANQGSEA. J lost 2 bases, V lost 6 bases, and 4 bases had no gene match. Here the CDR3 reads CSVGQGKTYNEQFF. The CDR3 DNA follows: TGCAGCGTGGGACAGGGGAAAACCTACAATGAGCAGTTCTTC.

The chain has TRBV7-9 and TRBJ2-3, with 9 nucleotides matching TRBD2. This CDR3 contains 14 residues. CDR1 is SEHNR, CDR2 FQNEAQ, per germline (reference sequence). Trimming took 5 bases from V and 6 from J; bases not matched to a gene: 6. DNA for the CDR3: TGTGCCAGCAGCCCCCCTAGCGGGATGGATACGCAGTATTTT. This translates into CASSPPSGMDTQYF.

This clone showed up just once. The rearrangement joins TRBV9 to TRBJ1-2; D is unresolved. V was pared by 0 bases and J by 10 bases, with 10 bases between. Looked up from germline, CDR1 is SGDLS and CDR2 is YYNGEE. The CDR3 loop spans 12 amino acids. For the CDR3, the DNA is TGTGCCAGCAGCGTAGGCGGGGTACACTACACCTTC. As protein: CASSVGGVHYTF.

Only a few counts were recorded for this clone. The chain is built from TRBV19 and TRBJ2-1; tentative D call: TRBD2 (6 bases). Trimming cost V 3 bases and J 4 bases, with 19 bases left between them. The CDR3 totals 17 residues. Germline lookup yields CDR1 LNHDA and CDR2 SQIVND (reference sequence). The CDR3, as DNA: TGTGCCAGTAGTATTAATTCGGGGGATATTGGTTACAATGAGCAGTTCTTC. Its protein is CASSINSGDIGYNEQFF.

The CDR3, as DNA: TGTGCCTGGAGTCTGACAGGGGGAGTGAGAGATACGCAGTATTTT. This translates into CAWSLTGGVRDTQYF. This chain links TRBV30 with TRBJ2-3; 9 bases agree with TRBD1. V dropped 2 bases and J dropped 5; count of bases not matched to a gene: 8. This CDR3 comprises 15 residues. The V gene's germline CDR1 is GTSNPN and CDR2 SVGIG (reference sequence).

The chain combines TRBV13 with TRBJ1-5; D is possibly TRBD1 (6 bases). CDR1 is PRHDT and CDR2 is FYEKMQ in the germline V gene (reference sequence). This CDR3 is 14 amino acids long. The V and J ends lost 5 bases and 5 bases respectively, with 13 bases between them. The CDR3 region has the DNA TGTGCCAGCAGCCGGGGGGGCAGGGATCAGCCCCAGCATTTT. Protein product: CASSRGGRDQPQHF.

Here the CDR3 DNA reads TGTGCCAGCAGCTTAAAGGGAGGTGGGGGATACGAGCAGTACTTC. This codes for CASSLKGGGGYEQYF. This chain connects TRBV7-9 to TRBJ2-7; TRBD2 might be the D (6 bases). From germline, CDR1 is SEHNR and CDR2 FQNEAQ (reference sequence). The CDR3 runs 15 residues. Between the trimmed V and J ends, which lost 2 bases and 4 bases, there was a span of 15 bases.

This clone appeared a single time. The chain joins TRBV4-1 to TRBJ2-7; TRBD1 matches 7 bases. Germline-derived CDR1 and CDR2 are MGHRA and YSYEKL. The length of the CDR3 is 16 residues. V gave up 0 bases and J gave up 3 bases; unmatched junction bases: 8. The CDR3 DNA is TGCGCCAGCAGCCAAGATACGGGACAGCATTACTACGAGCAGTACTTC. It specifies CASSQDTGQHYYEQYF.

The CDR3 is CASSFASRGTDTQYF. DNA for the CDR3: TGTGCCAGCAGTTTCGCGAGCCGAGGCACAGATACGCAGTATTTT. V usage is TRBV27 and J usage is TRBJ2-3, with no clear D. CDR3 length: 15 amino acids. Germline V gene sequence: CDR1 MNHEY, CDR2 SMNVEV (reference sequence). Trimming left V 3 bases short and J 1 base short, with 11 bases between.

The V gene is TRBV27, the J gene TRBJ2-7, with TRBD2 matching over 10 bases. This CDR3 is 18 amino acids long. From germline, CDR1 is MNHEY and CDR2 SMNVEV (reference sequence). After removal of 1 base from V and 5 bases from J, the junction contained 14 bases not matched to a gene. CDR3 residues: CASSLLTPTAGGEDEQYF. The CDR3 bases are TGTGCCAGCAGTTTATTAACCCCAACAGCGGGGGGGGAGGACGAGCAGTACTTC.

The chain couples TRBV15 to TRBJ2-1, with TRBD2 matching 9 bases. This CDR3 is built from 14 residues. Germline trimming cut 6 bases from V and 6 bases from J; bases unmatched to any gene: 6. The germline V gene encodes CDR1 LNHNV and CDR2 YYDKDF (reference sequence). CDR3 protein: CATRGTSQANEQFF. CDR3 bases: TGTGCCACCAGGGGGACTAGCCAGGCCAATGAGCAGTTCTTC.